This T cell receptor beta chain is from a study of cytomegalovirus exposure and HLA in healthy donors. Use of 60 Vbeta and 13 Jbeta primers characterized the PCR. In the original workflow: Among the unique TCR beta chains that a later analysis counted, 75 million to 85 million in all, 9.5 million to 11 million were shared. Measured with immunoSEQ multiplex PCR; TCRdb has only the in-frame clones, and not every one. V and J calls and clone size come straight from that table; D and trimming were deduced from the DNA. The repertoire includes under 200,000 clones, 60% to 80% of them detected once, and about 1.3% sits in the top ten. With 8 bases removed from V and 8 bases from J, the gap between germline ends came to 22 bases. The CDR3 is 14 residues long. Per the germline V gene, CDR1 is MNHEY and CDR2 is SMNVEV (reference sequence).

This sequence originates from a man aged 60 to 75 in good health and CMV-seronegative. The source material was PBMCs. The gene calls are TRBV27 and TRBJ2-7, with a possible D match to TRBD2 (5 bases). The CDR3 bases are TGTGCCAGCCGCCCACTAGAGCCTTTGAGCAAGCAGTACTTC. It encodes CASRPLEPLSKQYF.